Listed below are T cell receptor beta chains from one sample, sequenced in a study of blood T cell repertoires in COVID-19. The method was immunoSEQ multiplex PCR; TCRdb's version includes in-frame clones alone and lacks a portion of them. This table holds over 250,000 clones, about 85% found once. The sequenced material came from peripheral blood. Receptors were obtained from a human donor in a cohort sampled during active COVID-19. Each CDR3 is given with its conserved first and last residue. A D gene is named only where the DNA matches it firmly. A row's size may be missing; if present it is once, few, many or a size class.

j_call,d_call,clone_size,cdr3_length,v_call,cdr3_nt,cdr3_aa
TRBJ2-7,TRBD1,-,15,TRBV4-1,TGCGCCAGCAGCCGTCCCGGGACAGGAACCTACGAGCAGTACTTC,CASSRPGTGTYEQYF
TRBJ1-5,TRBD1,-,14,TRBV5-6,TGTGCCAGCAGCTCACAGGGGTACAATCAGCCCCAGCATTTT,CASSSQGYNQPQHF
TRBJ2-1,-,-,14,TRBV5-1,TGCGCCAGCAGCTTGGCACAGGTTTTCAATGAGCAGTTCTTC,CASSLAQVFNEQFF
TRBJ2-2,-,-,14,TRBV3-1/TRBV3-2,TGTGCCAGCAGCCAAGAAGTTCCTAGCGGGGAGCTGTTTTTT,CASSQEVPSGELFF
TRBJ1-1,-,-,11,TRBV28,TGTGCCTCGGAGGGAGGAACTGAAGCTTTCTTT,CASEGGTEAFF
TRBJ1-6,TRBD1,-,15,TRBV9,TGTGCCAGCAGCGTAAGGGCAGGGGGCAATTCACCCCTCCACTTT,CASSVRAGGNSPLHF
TRBJ1-2,TRBD1,-,14,TRBV2,TGTGCCAGCAGTGACTTTACAGGGGACTATGGCTACACCTTC,CASSDFTGDYGYTF
TRBJ1-1,-,-,13,TRBV16,TGTGCCAGCAGCGTGACAGTGAACACTGAAGCTTTCTTT,CASSVTVNTEAFF
TRBJ2-5,TRBD1,-,14,TRBV6-5,TGTGCCAGCAGCCGGGACAGGGGCAAAGAGACCCAGTACTTC,CASSRDRGKETQYF
TRBJ1-2,TRBD1,-,13,TRBV29-1,TGCAGCGTAGGGACAGGGGGCTACTATGGCTACACCTTC,CSVGTGGYYGYTF
TRBJ2-5,-,-,15,TRBV6-2/TRBV6-3,TGTGCCAGCAGTTATTGGAGGGAGGCGGGGGAGACCCAGTACTTC,CASSYWREAGETQYF
TRBJ1-1,-,few,12,TRBV29-1,TGCAGCGTTGGACAGCTGAACACTGAAGCTTTCTTT,CSVGQLNTEAFF
TRBJ2-7,-,few,14,TRBV11-2,TGTGCCAGCAGCGCCTTGACTAGAGTCTACGAGCAGTACTTC,CASSALTRVYEQYF
TRBJ2-7,TRBD1,-,14,TRBV25-1,TGTGCCAGCAGGGGGACAGGGAGAATCTACGAGCAGTACTTC,CASRGTGRIYEQYF
TRBJ2-5,-,once,15,TRBV2,TGTGCCACCAGGGGAGGAGCAGGGAGATGGGAGACCCAGTACTTC,CATRGGAGRWETQYF
TRBJ2-1,-,-,15,TRBV27,TGTGCCAGCAGTCCCCTCCCTAGAGTATACAATGAGCAGTTCTTC,CASSPLPRVYNEQFF
TRBJ1-5,-,-,16,TRBV5-6,TGTGCCAGCAGCTTGGGAGGCAGGGTGGGCAATCAGCCCCAGCATTTT,CASSLGGRVGNQPQHF
TRBJ2-1,-,few,11,TRBV12-3/TRBV12-4,TGTGCCAGCAGTCTGTACAATGAGCAGTTCTTC,CASSLYNEQFF
TRBJ2-4,-,-,17,TRBV21-1,TGTGCCAGCAGCAAAGTGCTGGCCAGGGGGCGGTTAAACATTCAGTACTTC,CASSKVLARGRLNIQYF
TRBJ2-7,TRBD2,-,16,TRBV27,TGTGCCACGACTAGCGGGATCCTCGGGGGGGGTATGAAGCAGTACTTC,CATTSGILGGGMKQYF
TRBJ1-2,-,-,17,TRBV7-2,TGTGCCAGCAGCTTAATCGACTTTTCCCCTTTTAACTATGGCTACACCTTC,CASSLIDFSPFNYGYTF
TRBJ2-3,TRBD2,-,15,TRBV9,TGTGCCAGCAGAAGACTAGCGGGTAGCACAGATACGCAGTATTTT,CASRRLAGSTDTQYF
TRBJ1-5,TRBD1,-,16,TRBV2,TGTGCCAGCAGTGAAGGGAGAGGGACAGGCAATCAGCCCCAGCATTTT,CASSEGRGTGNQPQHF
TRBJ2-7,-,-,15,TRBV15,TGTGCCACCAGCAGAGTCCGGGACTCCACCTACGAGCAGTACTTC,CATSRVRDSTYEQYF
TRBJ1-2,-,once,12,TRBV19,TGTGCCACCCGGGGTGGGGAACGAGGCTACACCTTC,CATRGGERGYTF
TRBJ2-7,-,-,14,TRBV5-1,TGCGCCAGCAGCTTCGCCAGTGGCTCCTACGAGCAGTACTTC,CASSFASGSYEQYF
TRBJ2-2,TRBD2,-,16,TRBV11-2,TGTGCCAGCAGACGCGCTAGCGGGCCTAACACCGGGGAGCTGTTTTTT,CASRRASGPNTGELFF
TRBJ2-2,TRBD1,-,15,TRBV24-1,TGTGCCACCAGGGGACAGGGGGGGTTGACCGGGGAGCTGTTTTTT,CATRGQGGLTGELFF
TRBJ2-2,-,few,15,TRBV5-1,TGCGCCAGCAGCTTGGTAGCGATAAACACCGGGGAGCTGTTTTTT,CASSLVAINTGELFF
TRBJ1-1,TRBD1,once,16,TRBV4-1,TGCGCCAGCAGCCAAGTATCCCGGACAGGGTCCACTGAAGCTTTCTTT,CASSQVSRTGSTEAFF
TRBJ2-3,TRBD2,-,16,TRBV5-4,TGTGCCAGCAGTATATCGGTAGCGGGCTCCCGTGATACGCAGTATTTT,CASSISVAGSRDTQYF
TRBJ2-4,-,-,20,TRBV2,TGTGCCAGCAGTGAATTTCTATCCGGCCAGGGCGGTTCGGCCAAAAACATTCAGTACTTC,CASSEFLSGQGGSAKNIQYF
TRBJ2-5,-,once,14,TRBV11-2,TGTGCCAGCAGCTTTATGCTAGCACAAGAGACCCAGTACTTC,CASSFMLAQETQYF
TRBJ2-7,-,-,15,TRBV27,TGTGCCAGCAGTTTCTGGTCGCGGGGAACCTACGAGCAGTACTTC,CASSFWSRGTYEQYF
TRBJ2-7,-,-,12,TRBV9,TGTGCCAGCAGCGTAGATGAGTACGAGCAGTACTTC,CASSVDEYEQYF
TRBJ2-1,TRBD2,-,17,TRBV14,TGTGCCAGCAGCCAAGATTACGGACTAGCGGGAGGGTACGAGCAGTTCTTC,CASSQDYGLAGGYEQFF
TRBJ2-3,TRBD2,-,15,TRBV9,TGTGCCAGCACCGAAACTAGCGGGGGAACAGATACGCAGTATTTT,CASTETSGGTDTQYF
TRBJ2-7,TRBD2,-,14,TRBV6-6,TGTGCCAGCACCGACCTAGCGGGAGGCTACGAGCAGTACTTC,CASTDLAGGYEQYF
TRBJ2-1,TRBD2,-,17,TRBV4-3,TGCGCCAGCAGCCAAGATGGCGGGAGGGTCTCCTACAATGAGCAGTTCTTC,CASSQDGGRVSYNEQFF
TRBJ2-4,-,-,17,TRBV27,TGTGCCAGCGGTCCCAGCGGGCAGACCCTAGCCAAAAACATTCAGTACTTC,CASGPSGQTLAKNIQYF
TRBJ1-1,TRBD1,-,13,TRBV6-2/TRBV6-3,TGTGCCAGCAGTCACAGGGGGCCCACTGAAGCTTTCTTT,CASSHRGPTEAFF
TRBJ2-2,TRBD1,few,14,TRBV27,TGTGCCAGCTCAACAGGGGTAACCACCGGGGAGCTGTTTTTT,CASSTGVTTGELFF
TRBJ2-3,-,once,13,TRBV10-2,TGCGCCAGCATTAGCGTCGGTACAGATACGCAGTATTTT,CASISVGTDTQYF